The rows below give T cell receptor beta chains drawn from one sample of a study of shared clonotypes between healthy human individuals. The repertoire was sequenced with immunoSEQ multiplex PCR; TCRdb's copy has only in-frame clones and lacks some. The repertoire holds about 1.5 million clones, 95% to 99% seen once, with approximately 0.44% in the top ten. The material sequenced was naive CD4+ T cells sorted from blood. These TCRs come from a man younger than 45 in good health. The CDR3 runs from the conserved cysteine through the conserved F or W. D genes are given only for firm matches. For some rows the clone size is stated as once, few or many, or as a class when expanded; others skip it.

v_gene,abundance,j_gene,d_gene,CDR3nt,CDR3aa
TRBV5-5,.,TRBJ2-5,TRBD2,TGTGCCAGCAGCCCAGGACTAGCGGGAGTCACCCAGTACTTC,CASSPGLAGVTQYF
TRBV11-2,.,TRBJ1-1,.,TGTGCCAGCAGCTCGTACGAACCGAACACTGAAGCTTTCTTT,CASSSYEPNTEAFF
TRBV28,.,TRBJ1-5,.,TGTGCCAGCAGTTTAATAGGGGGAAAAGATCAGCCCCAGCATTTT,CASSLIGGKDQPQHF
TRBV14,.,TRBJ2-3,TRBD2,TGTGCCAGCAGCCAAACTAGCGGCCCCACAGATACGCAGTATTTT,CASSQTSGPTDTQYF
TRBV7-2,.,TRBJ1-1,TRBD1,TGTGCCAGCAGCTACCCTATGGGACAGCGAACCTACACTGAAGCTTTCTTT,CASSYPMGQRTYTEAFF
TRBV4-1,once,TRBJ1-5,.,TGCGCCAGCAGCCTCGGTGCGACTTACAATCAGCCCCAGCATTTT,CASSLGATYNQPQHF
TRBV5-1,.,TRBJ2-5,.,TGCGCCAGCAGCTCCATTACTGGGTCGAGTGAGACCCAGTACTTC,CASSSITGSSETQYF
TRBV10-3,.,TRBJ2-2,.,TGTGCCATCAGTGACTCACTAGAGGCCACCGGGGAGCTGTTTTTT,CAISDSLEATGELFF
TRBV28,.,TRBJ2-3,TRBD2,TGTGCCAGCCTACTAGCGGGATCAGATACGCAGTATTTT,CASLLAGSDTQYF
TRBV13,few,TRBJ1-2,.,TGTGCCAGCAGCTTCGCGGGTAATGGCTACACCTTC,CASSFAGNGYTF
TRBV19,once,TRBJ2-7,.,TGTGCCAGTAGTTTTCAGGGTCGGATGATGGAGCAGTACTTC,CASSFQGRMMEQYF
TRBV9,.,TRBJ2-6,TRBD2,TGTGCCAGCAGCGTTACCCCCGGGACTAGCTTCGCCTCTGGGGCCAACGTCCTGACTTTC,CASSVTPGTSFASGANVLTF
TRBV7-2,.,TRBJ1-2,.,TGTGCCAGCAGCTTAGAGTATTTTAGAGGCTACACCTTC,CASSLEYFRGYTF
TRBV14,.,TRBJ2-1,TRBD2,TGTGCCAGCAGCCATACACAACAGAAAGCGGGAGTGTACAATGAGCAGTTCTTC,CASSHTQQKAGVYNEQFF
TRBV7-6,.,TRBJ2-7,.,TGTGCCAGCAGCTCCGAGGAGTCCTACGAGCAGTACTTC,CASSSEESYEQYF
TRBV5-6,once,TRBJ1-1,TRBD1,TGTGCCAGCAGCGGCAACAGGGGAAACACTGAAGCTTTCTTT,CASSGNRGNTEAFF
TRBV18,.,TRBJ2-1,TRBD2,TGTGCCAGCTCACGAGGACTAGCGGGAAGGGGTTACAATGAGCAGTTCTTC,CASSRGLAGRGYNEQFF
TRBV9,.,TRBJ2-2,TRBD2,TGTGCCAGCACCCCAATACCGGGACTAGCGGTCGGGGAGCTGTTTTTT,CASTPIPGLAVGELFF
TRBV5-4,.,TRBJ1-2,.,TGTGCCAGCAGCTTGTACCCACCAGGGATAGGCGTGGGTGGCTACACCTTC,CASSLYPPGIGVGGYTF
TRBV9,.,TRBJ1-1,TRBD1,TGTGCCAGCAGCCCCCGGACAGGGGACACTGAAGCTTTCTTT,CASSPRTGDTEAFF
TRBV5-6,.,TRBJ1-1,.,TGTGCCAGCAGCTTGATCAGGGCGGCGGCCACTGAAGCTTTCTTT,CASSLIRAAATEAFF
TRBV9,.,TRBJ2-5,.,TGTGCCAGCAGCGCCGGGACGTACCAAGAGACCCAGTACTTC,CASSAGTYQETQYF
TRBV18,.,TRBJ2-7,TRBD1,TGTGCCAGCTCACGCGCGTTTGGACAGGGAGCCTACGAGCAGTACTTC,CASSRAFGQGAYEQYF
TRBV7-7,.,TRBJ2-3,.,TGTGCCAGCAGCTTAGATTGGGCGACAGATACGCAGTATTTT,CASSLDWATDTQYF
TRBV10-3,.,TRBJ2-3,TRBD2,TGTGCCATCAACGGCGGGAGGACAGATACGCAGTATTTT,CAINGGRTDTQYF
TRBV6-1,.,TRBJ2-6,.,TGTGCCAGCACAACAGGGTCCGGGGCCAACGTCCTGACTTTC,CASTTGSGANVLTF
TRBV7-8,.,TRBJ1-1,TRBD1,TGTGCCAGCAGCTTGGACAGGGTTACTGAAGCTTTCTTT,CASSLDRVTEAFF
TRBV7-9,once,TRBJ1-1,.,TGTGCCAGCAGCTTTTCCAACACTGAAGCTTTCTTT,CASSFSNTEAFF
TRBV4-3,.,TRBJ2-6,.,TGCGCCAGCAGCCAAGCGTGGACGGCCCGATCTGGGGCCAACGTCCTGACTTTC,CASSQAWTARSGANVLTF